The TCR beta chain described here comes from a study of cytomegalovirus exposure and HLA in healthy donors. Study conclusions and caveats: TCR beta chains numbering more than 150 were designated cytomegalovirus-associated. Both high specificity and high sensitivity reportedly marked the classifier's diagnosis of cytomegalovirus status.

The protocol was immunoSEQ multiplex PCR, while the TCRdb copy is restricted to in-frame clones and leaves out a portion. The repertoire consists of more than 150,000 clones, with approximately 90% occurring once and the leading ten covering 2.5% to 3.5%. A word on this clone: Its target is not known. Other DNA sequences within the sample encode an identical CDR3.

Sequencing was carried out using PBMCs. The receptor comes from a man aged 18 to 29 in good health and CMV-seronegative.

The CDR3 loop is CAWSHGQGANEQFF. In DNA form, the CDR3 reads TGTGCCTGGAGCCATGGACAGGGTGCAAATGAGCAGTTCTTC. The J gene is TRBJ2-1, the V gene TRBV30; 8 bases are a match to TRBD1. This CDR3 has 14 amino acids. The trim removed 3 bases at V and 7 bases at J, leaving 8 bases unmatched. The germline V gene has CDR1 GTSNPN and CDR2 SVGIG (reference sequence).